This T cell receptor (beta chain) was sequenced in a study of T cells in Graves' hyperthyroidism and ophthalmopathy (dated by TCRdb to the late 2010s). Some background on the complete study: Peripheral blood samples were taken at initial diagnosis, before any treatment was given. Following sampling, methimazole starting at 30 mg daily was given to hyperthyroidism patients, and high-dose intravenous methylprednisolone was given to ophthalmopathy patients. In addition, the study compared T-cell repertoires in thyroid tissue and in blood from roughly six Graves' hyperthyroidism patients. Whether ophthalmopathy could be predicted prospectively was tested in an independent validation cohort made up of under 20 hyperthyroidism patients plus 17 patients who later progressed to ophthalmopathy. According to the paper, TCR Vbeta CDR3 sequencing was carried out on 135 peripheral blood samples, which came from around 43 ophthalmopathy, around 74 hyperthyroidism and approximately 17 progressor patients. For training and testing, the 110 or so patients in the discovery cohort were randomly divided in a 7:3 ratio. To identify TCR V-J signatures that set the groups apart, the researchers used a discovery cohort of more than 95 patients, made up of 40 to 45 with Graves' ophthalmopathy and about 59 with stable Graves' hyperthyroidism. The full study reports these points: Sample size was not statistically predetermined, and investigators were not blinded to group allocation. Ophthalmopathy was separated from stable hyperthyroidism by a 13 V-J signature model, with roughly 88% sensitivity and about 81% specificity obtained in cross-validation and 80%/75% obtained in testing. Most expanded thyroid clonotypes (frequency above 0.001) were also found in blood, which suggests that blood repertoires may mirror thyroid immune responses. In validation, the model predicted progression to ophthalmopathy with roughly 66% sensitivity and 72% to 85% specificity, a median of about six months before onset.

Amplification of TCR beta CDR3 regions was carried out from RNA transcripts. The first round of RT-PCR for the TCR CDR3 was performed with the HTBI primer set and the Qiagen OneStep RT-PCR kit. A second multiplex PCR round built the libraries, followed by size selection and purification. Libraries were sequenced paired-end with 100 bp reads on an Illumina HiSeq2000. Per the original workflow: Raw data were processed with SOAPnuke, discarding reads with adapters, uncalled bases, mean Phred below 15, or no exact constant-primer or identifier match. High-quality paired reads were merged with COPE v1.2.5, and unique nucleotide sequences were defined as clonotypes. Clonotypes were aligned to IMGT TRBV, TRBD and TRBJ reference segments using MiTCR v1.1. The analysis included only V-J combinations with a frequency above 0.0001, which together covered approximately 99% of the repertoires. The TCS score was defined as F50 (clonal expansion) divided by E x V (chaos), with BLOSUM62-based TCRdist calculated between CDR3 peptides within each V-J. Welch's t-statistics and random forest reduced 450 to 600 V-J features to roughly 13, which were used in a naive Bayes classifier (R e1071). TCRdb handled the public reads itself, with Q25 trimming in fastp and clone calling in MiXCR, and kept productive beta chains. Each entry is one CDR3 protein sequence, shown with its most common DNA and genes. The authors' filters were not applied to this entry. For this sample there are 370,000 or so distinct CDR3 sequences; approximately 13% appear just once. Roughly 20% of the sample lies in the top ten.

Hyperthyroidism patients were newly diagnosed, had a disease duration of under 2 months, and were aged 18 to 65 years. The study excluded patients with uncontrolled infections, other autoimmune diseases, pregnancy or lactation. Diagnoses were established on the basis of clinical symptoms, serum thyroxine and TRAb, thyroid ultrasound, and orbital computed tomography. For progressor patients, blood was drawn at the first diagnosis of hyperthyroidism, before any ophthalmopathy symptoms had appeared. Ficoll-Paque density gradient centrifugation was used to isolate PBMCs from around 10 ml of fresh peripheral blood. Progressor patients were first diagnosed with Graves' hyperthyroidism and then developed ophthalmopathy during follow-up. Total RNA was extracted using Trizol reagent, and RNA quality was assessed on an Agilent 2100 Bioanalyzer. This clonotype has a count of ten or more. This clone's antigen is unknown. Nothing much larger sits one base from this clone, and base qualities are not available.

At the junction V is shortened by 5 bases and J by 2 bases; bases outside the gene matches: 15. CDR1 and CDR2, looked up from the germline V gene (reference sequence), are GTSNPN and SVGIG. The CDR3, from cysteine to phenylalanine, totals 16 residues. Only CDR3 DNA is held: 48 bases, read in frame from base 1. The chain joins TRBV30 to TRBJ2-7; 7 bases in the junction line up with TRBD2. What was sequenced was blood. The sequence was collected from a man younger than 40 with Graves' hyperthyroidism that later progressed to Graves' ophthalmopathy. The CDR3 region: CAWARDYWGGAYEQYF. The nucleotide sequence reads TGTGCCTGGGCGCGTGACTATTGGGGGGGGGCCTACGAGCAGTACTTC.